Here is one T cell receptor beta chain with its context. Its target is unknown. This sample stems from a study of OX40 agonist ivuxolimab in advanced cancers. Overall study context: Every 2 weeks, ivuxolimab was infused into the patients intravenously at between 0.01 and 10 mg/kg.

Method: immunoSEQ multiplex PCR; TCRdb's copy keeps in-frame clones and lacks some. The sample includes around 59,000 clones, 80% to 90% seen only once; the top ten take around 12%. V gave up 4 bases and J gave up 0 bases, with 10 bases separating them. This CDR3 has 15 residues. From germline, CDR1 is LGHNA and CDR2 YNFKEQ. Study-level points and caveats: On average, a greater number of expanded clones characterised CD8+ T cells relative to CD4+. Also showing low normalized T-cell clonal expansion were some of the nonresponders. Undetermined was the antigen specificity of the expanded peripheral T cells.

The sequence came from an adult with an advanced solid tumor such as melanoma, head and neck, liver or kidney cancer. The V call is TRBV4-2, the J call TRBJ2-1, with D tentatively TRBD2 (6 bases). Sequencing used CD4+ or CD8+ T cells sorted from blood, obtained in a trial of the OX40 agonist ivuxolimab. CDR3 coding DNA: TGTGCCAGCAGCCCGACTAGTAGCTCCTACAATGAGCAGTTCTTC. Protein product: CASSPTSSSYNEQFF.